Sequencing of this T cell receptor beta chain was carried out in a study of long-term antiretroviral therapy in people with HIV. General study findings and limits: Controls showed broader CDR3 length ranges than did the HIV repertoires. Information on adherence to ART, viral resistance or therapy changes was unavailable. Blood obtained between 2004 and 2017 may reflect older ART regimens.

The CDR3 spans 16 residues. The germline gives CDR1 LNHDA, CDR2 SQIVND (reference sequence). V was cut by 2 bases and J by 3 bases, with 17 bases left in between. Cryopreserved PBMC, at about 0.85-10 million per sample, were present before DNA extraction. The authors ran the immunoSEQ assay, v3.0, at survey level. Profiled with immunoSEQ multiplex PCR; TCRdb holds only in-frame clones, not every one. The data hold around 37,000 clones, with over 75% observed a single time. In regard to this clone: The antigen remains unidentified.

The sample here was unsorted PBMCs, taken 3.3 years after starting antiretroviral therapy. The receptor was derived from a man aged 18-30 years with HIV. The rearrangement links TRBV19 to TRBJ2-7; D is perhaps TRBD1 or TRBD2 (5 bases each). The CDR3 DNA is TGTGCCAGTAGTATAACGTACGGGACGACCCTCTACGAGCAGTACTTC. Protein product: CASSITYGTTLYEQYF. Together with reference TRBV19 and TRBJ2-7, the CDR3 gives the full variable domain: DGGITQSPKYLFRKEGQNVTLSCEQNLNHDAMYWYRQDPGQGLRLIYYSQIVNDFQKGDIAEGYSVSREKKESFPLTVTSAQKNPTAFYLCASSITYGTTLYEQYFGPGTRLTVT.